This entry concerns a single T cell receptor (beta chain). Its antigen remains unidentified. Measured with immunoSEQ multiplex PCR; TCRdb has only the in-frame clones, and not every one. The data contain roughly 420,000 clones, more than 75% of them singletons. V was cut by 5 bases and J by 3 bases, with 9 bases left in between. Germline V gives CDR1 MDHEN, CDR2 SYDVKM. The CDR3 extends over 13 amino acids. Indicated treatment: some 19 received Ad26.COV2.S at low or high dose, single or two shots; about five received placebo; per-sample allocation not given. The samples were gathered on day 63 after the first injection of vaccine or placebo. Expressing Wuhan-strain SARS-CoV-2 spike, an Ad26 vector served as the vaccine. The sample belongs to a study of Ad26.COV2.S vaccination and SARS-CoV-2 variants. Whole-study context: Participant was drawn from the COV1001 Ad26.COV2.S trial arm. Once, or twice with 56 days between doses, Ad26.COV2.S was given intramuscularly.

Findings and limits, study-wide: Non-spike TCR breadth did not differ much between vaccine and placebo recipients.

The sample consisted of peripheral blood, taken in a trial of Ad26.COV2.S vaccine versus placebo. The source is a person between 18 and 59 years old who received the Ad26.COV2.S COVID-19 vaccine or a placebo. This chain connects TRBV28 to TRBJ2-3; D is perhaps TRBD1 or TRBD2 (5 bases each). This CDR3 reads CASSPWGTDTQYF. In DNA form, the CDR3 reads TGTGCCAGCAGTCCGTGGGGGACAGATACGCAGTATTTT.